One sample yielded the 26 T cell receptor beta chains listed below, sequenced in a study of CD8 T cells in Susac syndrome. Random hexamers were used to reverse transcribe roughly 0.45 to 1 ug of RNA. Each CDR3 protein is one row after TCRdb ran MiXCR on the immunoSEQ multiplex PCR reads. Of approximately 300,000 distinct CDR3 sequences in the sample, about 91% were seen once. Material: CD8+ T cells from PBMCs. Receptors originate from a human donor with multiple sclerosis.

V and J are TRBV12-3 or TRBV12-4 and TRBJ1-1, with D possibly TRBD1 on 5 matching bases. The CDR3 runs 14 residues. V was cut by 2 bases and J by 1 base, with 8 bases left in between. CDR3 loop: CASSLTQGNTEAFF. The CDR3 DNA sequence: TGTGCCAGCAGTTTAACCCAGGGGAACACTGAAGCTTTCTTT.

The CDR3, as DNA: TGTGCCAGCAGTTTGGGCCCAGGGGCGAACGAGCAGTACTTC. Encoded protein: CASSLGPGANEQYF. The chain employs TRBV12-3 or TRBV12-4 and TRBJ2-7; weak D call: TRBD1 (6 bases). Trimming took 3 bases from V and 5 from J, leaving 14 bases between them. The CDR3 contains 14 residues.

The chain uses TRBV7-3 and TRBJ2-6; 7 bases fit TRBD2. The CDR3 consists of 17 residues. Losses at the gene ends were 4 bases for V and 0 bases for J; bases not matched to a gene: 6. The germline gives CDR1 SGHTA, CDR2 FQGTGA. Written as DNA, the CDR3 is TGTGCCAGCAGCTACGGGACTACCCGCTCTGGGGCCAACGTCCTGACTTTC. It is translated as CASSYGTTRSGANVLTF.

The rearrangement joins TRBV19 to TRBJ2-3; D unclear. Germline CDR1 is LNHDA and CDR2 is SQIVND (reference sequence). Trimming took 4 bases from V and 6 from J, leaving 11 bases between them. This CDR3 is 13 amino acids long. CDR3 sequence reads: CASSTSFLDTQYF. In DNA, the CDR3 is TGTGCCAGTAGTACTAGTTTCTTGGATACGCAGTATTTT.

The chain employs TRBV20-1 and TRBJ2-1, with 12 bases lining up with TRBD2. Germline CDR1 is DFQATT and CDR2 is SNEGSKA (reference sequence). This CDR3 region has 18 residues. The trim removed 0 bases at V and 3 bases at J, leaving 9 bases unmatched. This CDR3 reads CSARDRRLAGVHYNEQFF. The CDR3, as DNA: TGCAGTGCTAGAGATCGGAGACTAGCGGGGGTTCACTACAATGAGCAGTTCTTC.

The genes are TRBV7-9 and TRBJ2-1; 7 bases align to TRBD2. Looked up from germline, CDR1 is SEHNR and CDR2 is FQNEAQ (reference sequence). V shed 0 bases, J shed 5 bases, and the junction held 1 base outside the gene matches. This CDR3 is built from 14 residues. CDR3 coding DNA: TGTGCCAGCAGCTTAGCGGGAGGGAACAATGAGCAGTTCTTC. Translated: CASSLAGGNNEQFF.

V is TRBV28 and J is TRBJ1-1, with 7 bases matching TRBD1. This CDR3 has 17 amino acids. The germline gives CDR1 MDHEN, CDR2 SYDVKM. V was clipped by 3 bases and J by 5 bases; unmatched bases: 15. CDR3 coding DNA: TGTGCCAGCAGTTTTATTCGGACAGGAATTGAGTCTACTGAAGCTTTCTTT. It specifies CASSFIRTGIESTEAFF.

This clonotype was recorded only once. The DNA for the CDR3 is TGTGCCAGCAGCTTGTTTAGGGATAATGAGCAGTTCTTC. Translated: CASSLFRDNEQFF. This chain uses TRBV5-5 with TRBJ2-1; D unresolved. The CDR3 sequence is 13 residues long. The V gene's germline CDR1 is SGHKS and CDR2 YYEKEE (reference sequence). Trimming stripped 1 base from V and 7 bases from J, with 9 bases between.

The J gene is TRBJ2-1, the V gene TRBV20-1, with 7 bases fitting TRBD2. The CDR3 contains 16 residues. Germline values: CDR1 DFQATT, CDR2 SNEGSKA (reference sequence). The J segment lost 2 bases and the V segment lost 6 bases, leaving 13 bases of the junction unmatched. In DNA form, the CDR3 reads TGCAGTGCCCAAACCTGGGCGGGAGAACCCTACAATGAGCAGTTCTTC. Encoded protein: CSAQTWAGEPYNEQFF.

The V and J genes are TRBV6-4 and TRBJ1-5; a weak D match, TRBD1 (5 bases). The length of the CDR3 is 14 residues. Between the trimmed V and J ends, which lost 0 bases and 6 bases, there was a span of 9 bases. Germline lookup yields CDR1 MRHNA and CDR2 SNTAGT. The CDR3 DNA is TGTGCCAGCAGTGACTCGGAGGGGAGTCAGCCCCAGCATTTT. Translated, it gives CASSDSEGSQPQHF.

This chain uses TRBV27 with TRBJ2-7; D is possibly TRBD1 or TRBD2 (5 bases each). The germline V gene has CDR1 MNHEY and CDR2 SMNVEV (reference sequence). Trimming removed 4 bases from V and 4 bases from J, with 14 bases in between. CDR3 size: 14 residues. The CDR3: CASSSGLSGYEQYF. In DNA, the CDR3 is TGTGCCAGCAGTTCCGGACTCTCAGGGTACGAGCAGTACTTC.

This clonotype was counted once. CDR3 in amino acids: CASGPSQAEQYF. The DNA for the CDR3 is TGTGCCAGCGGACCGTCCCAGGCCGAGCAGTACTTC. This sequence joins TRBV6-2 or TRBV6-3 and TRBJ2-7; unclear D gene. This CDR3 has 12 amino acids. CDR1 is MNHEY, CDR2 SVGEGT, per germline. V was shortened by 8 bases and J by 6 bases, with 14 bases between the two germline ends.

This chain joins TRBV4-2 and TRBJ2-2; 12 bases map to TRBD1. From germline, CDR1 is LGHNA and CDR2 YNFKEQ. With 3 bases clipped from V and 3 bases from J, the junction kept 5 bases outside the gene matches. This CDR3 comprises 17 residues. The CDR3 is CASSQPGQGADTGELFF. CDR3 coding DNA: TGTGCCAGCAGCCAGCCGGGACAGGGGGCCGACACCGGGGAGCTGTTTTTT.

The chain is built from TRBV2 and TRBJ2-1; 10 bases agree with TRBD2. The CDR3 totals 17 residues. Germline values: CDR1 SNHLY, CDR2 FYNNEI. V lost 4 bases and J lost 0; bases outside the gene matches: 6. The CDR3 sequence: CASSGGLASSSYNEQFF. The CDR3 DNA reads as TGTGCCAGCAGTGGGGGACTAGCGTCGAGCTCCTACAATGAGCAGTTCTTC.

The CDR3 nucleotides are TGTGCCAGCAGCCAAGATATTCTAGCTTCCGGGGAGCTGTTTTTT. Translation: CASSQDILASGELFF. The chain recombines TRBV4-2 with TRBJ2-2, with D maybe TRBD2 (5 bases). V was trimmed by 0 bases and J by 6 bases, leaving 11 bases between them. Germline CDR1 is LGHNA and CDR2 is YNFKEQ. The CDR3 runs 15 residues.

The rearrangement uses TRBV4-3 and TRBJ1-3; 7 bases align to TRBD1. The ends lost 1 base at V and 0 bases at J; junction bases unmatched: 6. CDR3 length: 17 residues. Germline CDR1 and CDR2: LGHNA and YSLEER. CDR3 nucleotide sequence: TGCGCCAGCAGCCAAGGATCAGGGGGGTTCTCTGGAAACACCATATATTTT. The encoded protein is CASSQGSGGFSGNTIYF.

V gene TRBV27 combines with J gene TRBJ2-2, with D maybe TRBD2 (6 bases). This CDR3 comprises 13 residues. Trimming shortened V by 5 bases and J by 7 bases, and 11 bases separated the two germline ends. Germline loops: CDR1 MNHEY, CDR2 SMNVEV (reference sequence). The CDR3, as DNA: TGTGCCAGCAGTCCCGGGACTGTCGGGGAGCTGTTTTTT. As protein: CASSPGTVGELFF.

The CDR3 loop reads CATKAGVLMSTDTQYF. The CDR3 bases are TGTGCCACCAAGGCAGGGGTTCTCATGTCGACAGATACGCAGTATTTT. The chain carries TRBV15 and TRBJ2-3, with D possibly TRBD1 on 6 matching bases. The V gene lost 7 bases and the J gene lost 3 bases, with 20 bases spanning the gap. Germline assignment: CDR1 LNHNV and CDR2 YYDKDF (reference sequence). The CDR3 spans 16 residues. The full variable domain, rest sourced from reference TRBV15 and TRBJ2-3, is DAMVIQNPRYQVTQFGKPVTLSCSQTLNHNVMYWYQQKSSQAPKLLFHYYDKDFNNEADTPDNFQSRRPNTSFCFLDIRSPGLGDTAMYLCATKAGVLMSTDTQYFGPGTRLTVL.

The J gene is TRBJ2-5, the V gene TRBV5-6, with 7 positions matching TRBD1. This CDR3 is 13 amino acids long. With V trimmed by 5 bases and J by 1 base, 2 bases remained unmatched. Germline V gene data show CDR1 as SGHDT and CDR2 as YYEEEE. The CDR3 protein is CASRGDSQETQYF. DNA of the CDR3: TGTGCCAGCAGAGGGGACAGCCAAGAGACCCAGTACTTC. The complete variable domain, with remaining parts taken from reference TRBV5-6 and TRBJ2-5, reads DAGVTQSPTHLIKTRGQQVTLRCSPKSGHDTVSWYQQALGQGPQFIFQYYEEEERQRGNFPDRFSGHQFPNYSSELNVNALLLGDSALYLCASRGDSQETQYFGPGTRLLVL.

The chain joins TRBV2 to TRBJ2-7, with 8 bases aligning to TRBD1. CDR3 length equals 14 residues. V trimming: 4 bases; J trimming: 7 bases; junction bases outside the gene matches: 9. Germline lookup yields CDR1 SNHLY and CDR2 FYNNEI. The CDR3 DNA is TGTGCCAGCAGTGTGCGACAGGGGAGTCGGGAGCAGTACTTC. Translated, it gives CASSVRQGSREQYF.

The CDR3, as DNA: TGTGCCAGCTTATCCGGCTACGAGCAGTACTTC. Translating it yields CASLSGYEQYF. This chain connects TRBV5-6 to TRBJ2-7, with D hard to call. Germline CDR1 SGHDT, CDR2 YYEEEE. V was pared by 7 bases and J by 3 bases, with 8 bases between. The CDR3 sequence is 11 residues long.

The genes are TRBV20-1 and TRBJ2-1; a possible D gene is TRBD1 (7 bases). The CDR3 has 16 residues. V lost 0 bases, J lost 6 bases, and 18 bases lay in between. In germline, CDR1 is DFQATT, CDR2 SNEGSKA (reference sequence). CDR3 sequence reads: CSARDTGGQPVNEQFF. CDR3 DNA: TGCAGTGCTAGAGATACCGGGGGACAGCCCGTCAATGAGCAGTTCTTC.

The sample holds one count of this clonotype. The rearrangement uses TRBV20-1 and TRBJ2-2; 16 bases are shared with TRBD2. The CDR3 totals 16 residues. V was pared by 5 bases and J by 3 bases, with 3 bases of the junction left unmatched. Germline V gene lookup returns CDR1 DFQATT and CDR2 SNEGSKA (reference sequence). The chain's CDR3 is CSASGLAGGDTGELFF. The DNA for the CDR3 is TGCAGTGCTTCGGGACTAGCGGGAGGGGACACCGGGGAGCTGTTTTTT.

The chain recombines TRBV4-2 with TRBJ2-7, with 9 bases lining up with TRBD2. Trimming at V came to 1 base and at J to 2 bases, leaving 6 bases not matched to a gene. Germline V gives CDR1 LGHNA, CDR2 YNFKEQ. The CDR3 is 16 residues long. For the CDR3, the DNA is TGTGCCAGCAGCCAAGTCTCTAGCGGGATCACCTACGAGCAGTACTTC. It codes for CASSQVSSGITYEQYF.

The rearrangement joins TRBV7-9 to TRBJ1-2, with 10 bases fitting TRBD1. This CDR3 contains 16 residues. Per germline, CDR1 SEHNR and CDR2 FQNEAQ (reference sequence). After removal of 3 bases from V and 4 bases from J, the junction contained 8 bases not matched to a gene. CDR3 amino acids: CASSLSSRDRGYGYTF. The CDR3 coding sequence is TGTGCCAGCAGCTTGTCCTCCCGGGACAGGGGCTATGGCTACACCTTC.

This chain joins TRBV6-5 and TRBJ2-1; tentatively, D is TRBD2 (6 bases). The V end lost 5 bases, the J end lost 4 bases, and 12 bases lay between the germline ends. From germline, CDR1 is MNHEY and CDR2 SVGAGI. The CDR3 contains 14 residues. Written as DNA, the CDR3 is TGTGCCAGCAGTCTCCGGGACTTATACAATGAGCAGTTCTTC. The encoded protein is CASSLRDLYNEQFF.